These 21 T cell receptor beta chains share one sample of origin, sequenced in a study of OX40 agonist ivuxolimab in advanced cancers. TCRdb's table, derived via immunoSEQ multiplex PCR, lists solely in-frame clones and lacks some. Of around 76,000 clones in the sample, about 89% were seen once. The source material was CD4+ or CD8+ T cells sorted from blood, sampled in a trial of the OX40 agonist ivuxolimab. Every receptor here comes from an adult with an advanced solid tumor such as melanoma, head and neck, liver or kidney cancer.

The chain uses TRBV6-6 and TRBJ2-1, with D unclear. The CDR3 has 14 amino acids. CDR1 MNHNY and CDR2 SVGAGI come from the germline V gene (reference sequence). Between the trimmed V and J ends, which lost 0 bases and 6 bases, there was a span of 9 bases. The CDR3 DNA reads TGTGCCAGCAGTTACTCGTCGGACGGCAATGAGCAGTTCTTC. Translating gives CASSYSSDGNEQFF.

The V and J genes are TRBV7-9 and TRBJ2-5, with 8 bases that match TRBD1. Germline CDR1 is SEHNR and CDR2 is FQNEAQ (reference sequence). V shed 6 bases, J shed 3 bases, and the junction held 6 bases outside the gene matches. CDR3 length: 14 residues. As DNA, the CDR3 is TGTGCCAGCAGTTCGTGGACAGGGAAAGAGACCCAGTACTTC. Its translation is CASSSWTGKETQYF. Filled out from reference TRBV7-9 and TRBJ2-5, the complete variable domain reads DTGVSQNPRHKITKRGQNVTFRCDPISEHNRLYWYRQTLGQGPEFLTYFQNEAQLEKSRLLSDRFSAERPKGSFSTLEIQRTEQGDSAMYLCASSSWTGKETQYFGPGTRLLVL.

CDR3 residues: CASSPDRELPLHF. The CDR3, as DNA: TGTGCCAGCAGTCCCGACAGGGAGCTACCCCTCCACTTT. The genes are TRBV27 and TRBJ1-6, with 7 bases identical to TRBD1. Germline CDR1 reads MNHEY; CDR2 reads SMNVEV (reference sequence). The CDR3 is made up of 13 amino acids. The trim removed 5 bases at V and 12 bases at J, leaving 7 bases unmatched.

This clone was recorded once. This rearrangement joins TRBV20-1 to TRBJ2-7; D is ambiguous. CDR3 size: 11 residues. Trimming took off 6 bases at V and 3 bases at J, with 9 bases between the two ends. CDR1 and CDR2 (germline): DFQATT, SNEGSKA (reference sequence). This CDR3 is CSAMYYYEQYF. The DNA for the CDR3 is TGCAGTGCCATGTATTACTACGAGCAGTACTTC.

Here the CDR3 DNA reads TGTGCCAGCAGGAGACACCAAGAAGGCAATGAGCAGTTCTTC. As protein: CASRRHQEGNEQFF. The rearrangement joins TRBV6-5 to TRBJ2-1; D unresolved. The CDR3 contains 14 residues. Trimming left V 6 bases short and J 6 bases short, with 15 bases between. Germline CDR1 and CDR2: MNHEY and SVGAGI.

The V call is TRBV15, the J call TRBJ2-1, with D possibly being TRBD1 or TRBD2 (5 bases each). The CDR3 loop spans 13 amino acids. In germline, CDR1 is LNHNV, CDR2 YYDKDF (reference sequence). Trimming took off 8 bases at V and 4 bases at J, with 12 bases between the two ends. CDR3 nucleotides: TGTGCCACCTGGGGCGGGCCATACAATGAGCAGTTCTTC. Translation: CATWGGPYNEQFF. Looking up the rest from reference TRBV15 and TRBJ2-1 gives the full variable domain: DAMVIQNPRYQVTQFGKPVTLSCSQTLNHNVMYWYQQKSSQAPKLLFHYYDKDFNNEADTPDNFQSRRPNTSFCFLDIRSPGLGDTAMYLCATWGGPYNEQFFGPGTRLTVL.

This clone was detected only a few times. The rearrangement joins TRBV18 to TRBJ1-1, with D unresolved. The CDR3 runs 14 residues. The V and J ends lost 2 bases and 3 bases respectively, with 10 bases between them. CDR1 and CDR2 (germline): KGHSH, LQKENI. CDR3 in DNA: TGTGCCAGCTCACCAACGGAGAAGGACACTGAAGCTTTCTTT. Translating gives CASSPTEKDTEAFF.

The sample holds a few counts of this clone. The chain recombines TRBV6-5 with TRBJ1-6; D call uncertain. Germline assignment: CDR1 MNHEY and CDR2 SVGAGI. V lost 2 bases, J lost 14 bases, and 16 bases lay in between. The CDR3 is made up of 14 amino acids. The CDR3 DNA follows: TGTGCCAGCAGTTACGGTGGCGGGGATTCGGCCCTCCACTTT. It yields the protein CASSYGGGDSALHF.

CDR3 sequence reads: CASSLEGGSEQYF. The CDR3 DNA is TGTGCCAGCAGCTTGGAAGGCGGAAGCGAGCAGTACTTC. The chain recombines TRBV5-4 with TRBJ2-7; D gene uncertain. Germline V gives CDR1 SGHNT, CDR2 YYREEE (reference sequence). Trimming pared 0 bases from V and 6 bases from J, leaving 10 bases between. The CDR3 is 13 amino acids. The full variable domain, with the rest looked up from reference TRBV5-4 and TRBJ2-7, is ETGVTQSPTHLIKTRGQQVTLRCSSQSGHNTVSWYQQALGQGPQFIFQYYREEENGRGNFPPRFSGLQFPNYSSELNVNALELDDSALYLCASSLEGGSEQYFGPGTRLTVT.

V usage is TRBV6-5 and J usage is TRBJ1-2; D ambiguous. The V and J ends lost 8 bases and 2 bases respectively, with 15 bases between them. CDR3 size: 14 residues. The germline CDR1 and CDR2 sequences are MNHEY and SVGAGI. This chain's CDR3 is CASGRPEGNYGYTF. The CDR3 bases are TGTGCCAGCGGGCGGCCAGAGGGAAACTATGGCTACACCTTC.

This CDR3 is CASSAYRVSGELFF. Written as DNA, the CDR3 is TGTGCCAGCAGCGCATACAGGGTTTCCGGGGAGCTGTTTTTT. The genes are TRBV7-6 and TRBJ2-2, with D possibly matching TRBD1 (6 bases). Per the germline V gene, CDR1 is SGHVS and CDR2 is FNYEAQ. The CDR3 runs 14 residues. Trimming left V 5 bases short and J 6 bases short, with 13 bases between.

This clone was recorded only once. The chain is built from TRBV19 and TRBJ1-2; the match to TRBD1 covers 9 bases. The germline gives CDR1 LNHDA, CDR2 SQIVND (reference sequence). The V segment lost 3 bases and the J segment 3 bases; nucleotides outside the gene matches: 5. CDR3 length equals 15 residues. CDR3 in amino acids: CASSIHRGLDYGYTF. The CDR3 DNA reads TGTGCCAGTAGTATTCACAGGGGGCTTGACTATGGCTACACCTTC.

This clone showed up just a few times. The V and J genes are TRBV4-1 and TRBJ2-5; tentative D call: TRBD2 (6 bases). CDR1 is MGHRA and CDR2 is YSYEKL in the germline V gene. V gave up 5 bases and J gave up 7 bases, with 14 bases separating them. CDR3 size: 13 residues. CDR3 DNA: TGCGCCAGCAGCTATTCCTCCGGGGGGACCCAGTACTTC. Residues: CASSYSSGGTQYF.

J is TRBJ2-7 and V is TRBV11-2; 9 positions match TRBD1. This CDR3 has 12 residues. Germline trimming cut 5 bases from V and 11 bases from J; bases unmatched to any gene: 7. Germline V CDR1 and CDR2: SGHAT, FQNNGV. This CDR3 reads CASSPGQGREYF. Here the CDR3 DNA reads TGTGCCAGCAGCCCAGGACAGGGGAGGGAGTACTTC.

The chain recombines TRBV28 with TRBJ2-4; no clear D gene. Germline-derived CDR1 and CDR2 are MDHEN and SYDVKM. Deletions cut 2 bases from V and 0 bases from J, with 8 bases between. The CDR3 spans 15 residues. DNA for the CDR3: TGTGCCAGCAGTTTAAGGCCCTTAGCCAAAAACATTCAGTACTTC. Translated: CASSLRPLAKNIQYF.

The rearrangement uses TRBV7-9 and TRBJ1-1; perhaps TRBD1 as D (5 bases). The CDR3 is 13 amino acids. V lost 0 bases and J 4 bases, leaving 6 bases between the germline ends. CDR1 SEHNR and CDR2 FQNEAQ come from the germline V gene (reference sequence). Written as DNA, the CDR3 is TGTGCCAGCAGCTTAGCAGGGACCACTGAAGCTTTCTTT. This translates into CASSLAGTTEAFF. The full variable domain, in which reference TRBV7-9 and TRBJ1-1 provide the parts outside the CDR3, is DTGVSQNPRHKITKRGQNVTFRCDPISEHNRLYWYRQTLGQGPEFLTYFQNEAQLEKSRLLSDRFSAERPKGSFSTLEIQRTEQGDSAMYLCASSLAGTTEAFFGQGTRLTVV.

The CDR3 DNA reads TGCGCCAGCAGTTTCGCGGGAAATCCATATGGCTACACCTTC. The encoded protein is CASSFAGNPYGYTF. The gene calls are TRBV10-1 and TRBJ1-2; no definite D call. Deletions cut 5 bases from V and 5 bases from J, with 15 bases between. The CDR3 spans 14 residues. The germline gives CDR1 WNHNN, CDR2 SYGVQD (reference sequence).

This clone was recorded only once. V usage is TRBV5-1 and J usage is TRBJ2-7, with 7 positions matching TRBD1. The length of the CDR3 is 13 residues. Germline CDR1 reads SGHRS; CDR2 reads YFSETQ. Unmatched junction bases numbered 5, after V lost 7 bases and J lost 1 base. The CDR3, as DNA: TGCGCCAGCGCTTCAGGGGGATCCTACGAGCAGTACTTC. Its translation: CASASGGSYEQYF.

The V gene is TRBV7-2, the J gene TRBJ2-1; D may be TRBD1 (6 bases). The CDR3 length is 15 residues. Germline CDR1 and CDR2: SGHTA and FQGNSA. Trimming pared 3 bases from V and 0 bases from J, leaving 9 bases between. CDR3 protein: CASSLDSISYNEQFF. For the CDR3, the DNA is TGTGCCAGCAGCTTGGACAGCATCTCCTACAATGAGCAGTTCTTC.

V and J are TRBV10-1 and TRBJ1-5; 7 nucleotides line up with TRBD1. Losses at the gene ends were 3 bases for V and 6 bases for J; bases not matched to a gene: 2. The CDR3 loop spans 13 amino acids. Germline V CDR1 and CDR2: WNHNN, SYGVQD (reference sequence). The CDR3 DNA is TGCGCCAGCAGTGAAGGGGGCACTCAGCCCCAGCATTTT. Its translation: CASSEGGTQPQHF.

V usage is TRBV27 and J usage is TRBJ2-5; weak D call: TRBD2 (5 bases). V was cut by 4 bases and J by 2 bases, with 17 bases left in between. Germline CDR1 MNHEY, CDR2 SMNVEV (reference sequence). This CDR3 comprises 16 residues. DNA for the CDR3: TGTGCCAGCAGTTCCCATATGACCACTAGTCAAGAGACCCAGTACTTC. Residues: CASSSHMTTSQETQYF.